The rows below give T cell receptor beta chains drawn from one sample of a study of a mutant IDH1 vaccine in newly diagnosed glioma. The antigens these receptors bind are not known. Libraries were prepared by immunoSEQ multiplex PCR; TCRdb keeps only in-frame clonotypes and omits some of them. Among some 51,000 clones, around four fifths were seen once, and the ten largest hold around 5.3%. The specimen comprised PBMCs, sampled from a glioma patient whose treatment included an IDH1 peptide vaccine. All receptors derive from a man in his forties or fifties with glioma. Both conserved end residues are part of each CDR3. The order of the fields is clone size, J gene, V gene, D gene, CDR3 DNA, CDR3 protein. A D gene is named only where the DNA matches it firmly. Not all rows give a size; the values are once, few, many and, for expanded clones, a class.

once,TRBJ2-5,TRBV5-8,TRBD2,TGTGCCAGCAGCACGAGCGGGGGTCTACAAGAGACCCAGTACTTC,CASSTSGGLQETQYF
NA,TRBJ2-7,TRBV4-1,NA,TGCGCCAGCAGCCAATCTACCGGGACCCTGTCCTACGAGCAGTACTTC,CASSQSTGTLSYEQYF
once,TRBJ2-7,TRBV6-5,NA,TGTGCCAGCAGTCCCGGGTCGTCCTACGAGCAGTACTTC,CASSPGSSYEQYF
once,TRBJ2-1,TRBV7-9,NA,TGTGCCAGCACCCTATCCGGAGGGGCAAGTAATGAGCAGTTCTTC,CASTLSGGASNEQFF
NA,TRBJ2-7,TRBV5-4,NA,TGTGCCAGCAGCCCGGACCTCTACGAGCAGTACTTC,CASSPDLYEQYF
NA,TRBJ1-4,TRBV6-1,NA,TGTGCCAGCAAGGAGGGGACCGCTACTAATGAAAAACTGTTTTTT,CASKEGTATNEKLFF
NA,TRBJ1-3,TRBV7-9,NA,TGTGCCAGCAGAGCAGGGGCTGGAAACACCATATATTTT,CASRAGAGNTIYF
NA,TRBJ2-1,TRBV15,NA,TGTGCCACCAGCAGCCTGCCCTACAATGAGCAGTTCTTC,CATSSLPYNEQFF
NA,TRBJ1-2,TRBV19,TRBD1,TGTGCCAGTAGAGCCCAGGGACAGGGCAACTATGGCTACACCTTC,CASRAQGQGNYGYTF
NA,TRBJ2-3,TRBV9,NA,TGTGCCAGCAGCGTGGCTCCCACAGATACGCAGTATTTT,CASSVAPTDTQYF
NA,TRBJ2-7,TRBV7-2,TRBD1,TGTGCCAGCAGCTTAGGGGGACAGTGGCGCTCTGACGAGCAGTACTTC,CASSLGGQWRSDEQYF
NA,TRBJ1-3,TRBV18,NA,TGTGCCAGCTCACAACCGGGGGGCTCTGGAAACACCATATATTTT,CASSQPGGSGNTIYF
NA,TRBJ1-4,TRBV25-1,NA,TGTGCCAGCAGTGAAGGGCACCTTGCAACTAATGAAAAACTGTTTTTT,CASSEGHLATNEKLFF
NA,TRBJ2-7,TRBV7-2,TRBD1,TGTGCCAGCAGCGACAGGGGCAGCGACGAGCAGTACTTC,CASSDRGSDEQYF
NA,TRBJ2-2,TRBV30,NA,TGTGCCTGGAGTACCGGGGAGCTGTTTTTT,CAWSTGELFF
NA,TRBJ2-1,TRBV7-9,TRBD2,TGTGCCAGCAGCGCCGAGAGGGCCCGGGGGGGAGATGAGCAGTTCTTC,CASSAERARGGDEQFF
NA,TRBJ1-1,TRBV6-1,NA,TGTGCCAGCCCGGACGGTTTTAACACTGAAGCTTTCTTT,CASPDGFNTEAFF
NA,TRBJ1-5,TRBV6-5,NA,TGTGCCAGCAGCCCAGGTCTGAATCAGCCCCAGCATTTT,CASSPGLNQPQHF
NA,TRBJ1-4,TRBV29-1,NA,TGCAGCGTTGTCACCAGTGAGGAAAAACTGTTTTTT,CSVVTSEEKLFF
NA,TRBJ1-3,TRBV19,NA,TGTGCCAGTAGTGCTCGGGACGGAAGAAACACCATATATTTT,CASSARDGRNTIYF
NA,TRBJ2-7,TRBV11-2,TRBD1,TGTGCCAGCAGCTTAGTTCAGGGACAGACCTTTTCCTACGAGCAGTACTTC,CASSLVQGQTFSYEQYF
NA,TRBJ1-1,TRBV5-1,TRBD1,TGCGCCAGCACCCACGACAGGGTCGACACTGAAGCTTTCTTT,CASTHDRVDTEAFF
few,TRBJ1-1,TRBV2,NA,TGTGCCAGCACGCAGGCCGGGGACACTGAAGCTTTCTTT,CASTQAGDTEAFF
NA,TRBJ2-3,TRBV9,TRBD2,TGTGCCAGCAGCGTTAGCGGGGCCACAGATACGCAGTATTTT,CASSVSGATDTQYF
large,TRBJ1-2,TRBV27,NA,TGTGCCAGCAGCCCGACAGGAATCTATGGCTACACCTTC,CASSPTGIYGYTF
few,TRBJ2-1,TRBV6-1,NA,TGTGCCAGCAGTGAAGCGGCTAATGAGCAGTTCTTC,CASSEAANEQFF
NA,TRBJ1-1,TRBV6-5,TRBD1,TGTGCCAGCATTACTCGACAGGGAAACACTGAAGCTTTCTTT,CASITRQGNTEAFF
NA,TRBJ2-7,TRBV6-1,TRBD1,TGTGCCAGCAGGGAGACAGGGGTTATCCACGAGCAGTACTTC,CASRETGVIHEQYF
NA,TRBJ1-5,TRBV5-5,NA,TGTGCCAGCAGCTTGGGTGGGGAGAGCAATCAGCCCCAGCATTTT,CASSLGGESNQPQHF
NA,TRBJ2-5,TRBV5-1,NA,TGCGCCAGCCATACCGCAGAGACCCAGTACTTC,CASHTAETQYF
NA,TRBJ2-7,TRBV19,NA,TGTGCCAGTAGTATCGAGACAGATACCTACGAGCAGTACTTC,CASSIETDTYEQYF
NA,TRBJ1-4,TRBV6-5,NA,TGTGCCAGCAGTTTCTCATACACCCATGAAAAACTGTTTTTT,CASSFSYTHEKLFF
NA,TRBJ2-5,TRBV5-4,TRBD2,TGTGCCAGCAGCGCCGGGACTAGCGGGGGGTGGAAGACCCAGTACTTC,CASSAGTSGGWKTQYF
NA,TRBJ2-1,TRBV9,NA,TGTGCCAGCAGCGTAGTTGGAGGTCTGGGCAATGAGCAGTTCTTC,CASSVVGGLGNEQFF
NA,TRBJ1-1,TRBV5-1,TRBD1,TGCGCCAGCAGCGCTCTACAGGGGTACACTGAAGCTTTCTTT,CASSALQGYTEAFF
NA,TRBJ1-1,TRBV28,TRBD1,TGTGCCAGCAGACCTAGGACAGGCGCCTACACTGAAGCTTTCTTT,CASRPRTGAYTEAFF
NA,TRBJ2-3,TRBV18,NA,TGTGCCAGCTCACCGGGAACAGGAGGGACAGATACGCAGTATTTT,CASSPGTGGTDTQYF
NA,TRBJ1-2,TRBV19,NA,TGTGCCAGTAGTCGTAGGGCCAGAAGCGCGGCAAACTATGGCTACACCTTC,CASSRRARSAANYGYTF
NA,TRBJ2-3,TRBV5-6,TRBD2,TGTGCCAGCAGCTTGGTAGCGGGCACCGTCGCAGATACGCAGTATTTT,CASSLVAGTVADTQYF
many,TRBJ2-7,TRBV7-8,NA,TGTGCCAGCAGTCCCGGGGGCAACGAGCAGTACTTC,CASSPGGNEQYF
NA,TRBJ2-3,TRBV7-9,TRBD2,TGTGCCAGCAGCTTAGGAATCTCGGGGGGGCCAACAGATACGCAGTATTTT,CASSLGISGGPTDTQYF
NA,TRBJ1-2,TRBV27,TRBD1,TGTGCCAGCAGTTTAAGGGGTCAGGGGGTAAGTGGCTACACCTTC,CASSLRGQGVSGYTF
NA,TRBJ2-5,TRBV7-9,TRBD1,TGTGCCAGCAGCTTAACGGGACAGGCGCGAGAGACCCAGTACTTC,CASSLTGQARETQYF
once,TRBJ2-3,TRBV15,TRBD2,TGTGCCACCAGCAGAGCCCTAGCGGTTACAGATACGCAGTATTTT,CATSRALAVTDTQYF
NA,TRBJ1-5,TRBV6-1,NA,TGTGCCAGCAGTGAATTGCGGAGCAATCAGCCCCAGCATTTT,CASSELRSNQPQHF